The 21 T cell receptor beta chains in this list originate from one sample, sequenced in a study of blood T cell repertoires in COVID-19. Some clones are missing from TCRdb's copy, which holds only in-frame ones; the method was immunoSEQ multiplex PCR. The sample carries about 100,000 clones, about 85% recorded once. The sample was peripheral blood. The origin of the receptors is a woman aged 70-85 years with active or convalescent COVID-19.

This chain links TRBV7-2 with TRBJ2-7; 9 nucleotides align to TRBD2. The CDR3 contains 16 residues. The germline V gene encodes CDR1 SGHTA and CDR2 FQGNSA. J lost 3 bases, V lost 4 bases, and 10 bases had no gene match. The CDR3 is CASSSTGTSPYYEQYF. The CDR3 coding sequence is TGTGCCAGCAGCTCCACCGGGACTAGCCCTTACTACGAGCAGTACTTC.

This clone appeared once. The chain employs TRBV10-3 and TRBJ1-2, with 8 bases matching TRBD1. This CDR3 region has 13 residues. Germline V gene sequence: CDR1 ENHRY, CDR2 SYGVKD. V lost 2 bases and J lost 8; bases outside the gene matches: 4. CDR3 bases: TGTGCCATCAGTGAGGGACAGGGACGGGGCTACACCTTC. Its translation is CAISEGQGRGYTF.

The DNA for the CDR3 is TGTGCCAGCAGTTTATCCCCAGCGGGCCAGTACAATGAGCAGTTCTTC. Translated, it gives CASSLSPAGQYNEQFF. The chain links TRBV27 to TRBJ2-1; the D gene is possibly TRBD2 (6 bases). In germline, CDR1 is MNHEY, CDR2 SMNVEV (reference sequence). Trimming pared 0 bases from V and 4 bases from J, leaving 13 bases between. The CDR3 runs to 16 residues.

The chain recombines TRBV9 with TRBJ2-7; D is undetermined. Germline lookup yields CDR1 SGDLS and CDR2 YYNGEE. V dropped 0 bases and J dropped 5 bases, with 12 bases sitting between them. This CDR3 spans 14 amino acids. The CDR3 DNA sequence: TGTGCCAGCAGCGTAGGGAAGCAGGCCGACGAGCAGTACTTC. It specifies CASSVGKQADEQYF.

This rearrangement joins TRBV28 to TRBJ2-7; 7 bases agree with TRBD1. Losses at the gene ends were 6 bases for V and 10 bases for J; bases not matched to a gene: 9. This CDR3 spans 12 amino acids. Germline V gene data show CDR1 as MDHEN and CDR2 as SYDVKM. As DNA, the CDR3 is TGTGCCAGCAGCAAAGACAGGGTACACCAGTACTTC. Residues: CASSKDRVHQYF.

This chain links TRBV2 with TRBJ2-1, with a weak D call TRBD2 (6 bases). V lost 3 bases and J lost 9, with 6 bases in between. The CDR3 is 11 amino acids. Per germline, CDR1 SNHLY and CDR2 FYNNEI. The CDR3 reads CASSEEGEQFF. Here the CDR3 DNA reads TGTGCCAGCAGTGAGGAGGGTGAGCAGTTCTTC.

The CDR3 reads CASSGTGANSNQPQHF. DNA of the CDR3: TGTGCCAGCAGTGGGACAGGGGCAAATAGCAATCAGCCCCAGCATTTT. The chain is built from TRBV6-1 and TRBJ1-5; 9 bases match TRBD1. V trimming: 4 bases; J trimming: 0 bases; junction bases outside the gene matches: 4. This CDR3 has 16 residues. Germline values: CDR1 MNHNS, CDR2 SASEGT.

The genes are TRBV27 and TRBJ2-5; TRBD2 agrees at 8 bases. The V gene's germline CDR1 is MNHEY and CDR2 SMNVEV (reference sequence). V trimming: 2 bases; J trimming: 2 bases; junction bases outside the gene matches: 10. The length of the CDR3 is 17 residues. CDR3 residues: CASSLNPALAVQETQYF. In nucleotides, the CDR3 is TGTGCCAGCAGTTTAAATCCCGCACTAGCGGTACAAGAGACCCAGTACTTC.

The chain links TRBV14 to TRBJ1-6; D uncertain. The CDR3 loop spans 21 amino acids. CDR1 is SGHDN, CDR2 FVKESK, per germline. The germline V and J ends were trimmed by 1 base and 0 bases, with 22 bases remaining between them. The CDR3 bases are TGTGCCAGCAGCCAAGCCGGTGGAATATACAGCCCGAGCTCCTATAATTCACCCCTCCACTTT. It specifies CASSQAGGIYSPSSYNSPLHF.

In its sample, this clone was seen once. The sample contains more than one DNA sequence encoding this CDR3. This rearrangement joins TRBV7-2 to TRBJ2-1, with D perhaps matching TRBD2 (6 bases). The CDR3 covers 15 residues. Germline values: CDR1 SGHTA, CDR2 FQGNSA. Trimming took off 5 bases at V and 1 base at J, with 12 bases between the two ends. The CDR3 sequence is CASSPAGSSYNEQFF. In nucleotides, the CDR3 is TGTGCCAGCAGCCCAGCGGGCTCTTCCTACAATGAGCAGTTCTTC.

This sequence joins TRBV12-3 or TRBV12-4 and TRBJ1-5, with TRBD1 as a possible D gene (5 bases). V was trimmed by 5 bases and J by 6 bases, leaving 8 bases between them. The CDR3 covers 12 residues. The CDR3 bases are TGTGCCAGCAGTGGAAGGGGTCAGCCCCAGCATTTT. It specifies CASSGRGQPQHF.

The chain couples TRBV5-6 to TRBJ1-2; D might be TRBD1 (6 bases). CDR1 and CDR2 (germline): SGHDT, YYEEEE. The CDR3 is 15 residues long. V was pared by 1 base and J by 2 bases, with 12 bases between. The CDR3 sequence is CASSLSLGHNYGYTF. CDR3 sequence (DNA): TGTGCCAGCAGCTTGAGTTTGGGACACAACTATGGCTACACCTTC.

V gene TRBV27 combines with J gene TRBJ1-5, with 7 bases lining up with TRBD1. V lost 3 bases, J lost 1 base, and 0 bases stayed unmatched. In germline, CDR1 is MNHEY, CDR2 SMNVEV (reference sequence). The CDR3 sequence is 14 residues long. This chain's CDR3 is CASSFRGSNQPQHF. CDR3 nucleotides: TGTGCCAGCAGTTTCAGGGGGAGCAATCAGCCCCAGCATTTT.

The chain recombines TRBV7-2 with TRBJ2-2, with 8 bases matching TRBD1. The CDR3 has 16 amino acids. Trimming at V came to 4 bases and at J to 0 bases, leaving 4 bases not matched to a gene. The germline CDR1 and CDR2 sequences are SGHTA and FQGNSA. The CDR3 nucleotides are TGTGCCAGCAGCTCCCCGACAGGGGCGAACACCGGGGAGCTGTTTTTT. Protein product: CASSSPTGANTGELFF. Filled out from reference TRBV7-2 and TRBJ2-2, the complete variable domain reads GAGVSQSPSNKVTEKGKDVELRCDPISGHTALYWYRQSLGQGLEFLIYFQGNSAPDKSGLPSDRFSAERTGGSVSTLTIQRTQQEDSAVYLCASSSPTGANTGELFFGEGSRLTVL.

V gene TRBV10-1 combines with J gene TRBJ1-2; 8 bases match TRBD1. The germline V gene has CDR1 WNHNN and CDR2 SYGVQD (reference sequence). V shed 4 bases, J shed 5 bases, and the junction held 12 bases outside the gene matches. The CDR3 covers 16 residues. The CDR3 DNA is TGCGCCAGCAGTGCCAGGGGGCCTTATAGGGGGTATGGCTACACCTTC. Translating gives CASSARGPYRGYGYTF.

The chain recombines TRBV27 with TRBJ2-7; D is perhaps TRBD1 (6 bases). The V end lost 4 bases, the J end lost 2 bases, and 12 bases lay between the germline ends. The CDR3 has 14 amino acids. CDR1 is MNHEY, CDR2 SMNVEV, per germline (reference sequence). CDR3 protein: CASSSSPGAYEQYF. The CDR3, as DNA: TGTGCCAGCAGTTCCTCACCAGGGGCCTACGAGCAGTACTTC.

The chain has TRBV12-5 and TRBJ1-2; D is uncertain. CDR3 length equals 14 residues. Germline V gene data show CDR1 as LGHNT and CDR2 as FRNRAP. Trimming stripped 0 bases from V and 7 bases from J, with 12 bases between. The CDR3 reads CASGLVTGVGGYTF. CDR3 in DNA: TGTGCTAGTGGTTTGGTAACGGGAGTTGGTGGCTACACCTTC.

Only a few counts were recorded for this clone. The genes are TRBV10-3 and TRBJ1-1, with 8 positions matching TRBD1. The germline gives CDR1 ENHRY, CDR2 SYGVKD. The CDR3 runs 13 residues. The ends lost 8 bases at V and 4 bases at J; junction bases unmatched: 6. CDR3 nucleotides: TGTGCCATCGGGCAGGGGGCTAGCACTGAAGCTTTCTTT. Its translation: CAIGQGASTEAFF.

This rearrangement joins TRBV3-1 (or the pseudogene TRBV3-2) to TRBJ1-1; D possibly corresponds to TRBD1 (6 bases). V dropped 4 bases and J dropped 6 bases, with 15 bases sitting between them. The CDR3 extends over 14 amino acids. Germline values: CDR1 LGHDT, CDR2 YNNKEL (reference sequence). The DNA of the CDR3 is TGTGCCAGCAGCCCGTGGGGCAGGGGCCCTGAAGCTTTCTTT. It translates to CASSPWGRGPEAFF.

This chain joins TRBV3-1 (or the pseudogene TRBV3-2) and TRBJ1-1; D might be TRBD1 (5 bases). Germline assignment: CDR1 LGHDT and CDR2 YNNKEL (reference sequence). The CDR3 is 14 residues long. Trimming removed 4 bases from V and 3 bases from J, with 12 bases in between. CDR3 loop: CASSPNGGDTEAFF. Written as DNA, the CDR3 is TGTGCCAGCAGCCCTAACGGGGGGGACACTGAAGCTTTCTTT.

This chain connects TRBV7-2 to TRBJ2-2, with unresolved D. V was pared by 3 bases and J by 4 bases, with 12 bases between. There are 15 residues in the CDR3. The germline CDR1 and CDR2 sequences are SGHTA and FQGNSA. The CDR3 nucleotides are TGTGCCAGCAGCTTTAGTAGAGCTGGCACCGGGGAGCTGTTTTTT. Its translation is CASSFSRAGTGELFF. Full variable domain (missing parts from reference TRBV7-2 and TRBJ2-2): GAGVSQSPSNKVTEKGKDVELRCDPISGHTALYWYRQSLGQGLEFLIYFQGNSAPDKSGLPSDRFSAERTGGSVSTLTIQRTQQEDSAVYLCASSFSRAGTGELFFGEGSRLTVL.